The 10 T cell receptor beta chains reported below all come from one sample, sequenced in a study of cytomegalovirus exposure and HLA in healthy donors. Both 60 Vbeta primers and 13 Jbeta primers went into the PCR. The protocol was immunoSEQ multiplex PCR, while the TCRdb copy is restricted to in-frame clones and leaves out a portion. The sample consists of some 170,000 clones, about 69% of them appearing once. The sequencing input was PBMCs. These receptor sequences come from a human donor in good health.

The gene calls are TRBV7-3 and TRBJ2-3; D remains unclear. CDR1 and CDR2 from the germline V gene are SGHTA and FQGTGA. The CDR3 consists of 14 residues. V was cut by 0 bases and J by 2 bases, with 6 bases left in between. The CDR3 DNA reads TGTGCCAGCAGCTTAACCACTGACACAGATACGCAGTATTTT. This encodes CASSLTTDTDTQYF.

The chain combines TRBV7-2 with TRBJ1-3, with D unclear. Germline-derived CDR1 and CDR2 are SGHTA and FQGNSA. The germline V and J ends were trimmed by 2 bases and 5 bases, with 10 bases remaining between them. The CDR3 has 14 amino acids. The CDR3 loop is CASSLSDGRNTIYF. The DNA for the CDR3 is TGTGCCAGCAGCTTATCCGATGGGCGAAACACCATATATTTT.

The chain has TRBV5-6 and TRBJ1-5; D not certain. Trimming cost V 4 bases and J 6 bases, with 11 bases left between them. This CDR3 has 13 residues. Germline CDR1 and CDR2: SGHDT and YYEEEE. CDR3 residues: CASSPGIGQPQHF. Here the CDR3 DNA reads TGTGCCAGCAGCCCGGGGATTGGTCAGCCCCAGCATTTT.

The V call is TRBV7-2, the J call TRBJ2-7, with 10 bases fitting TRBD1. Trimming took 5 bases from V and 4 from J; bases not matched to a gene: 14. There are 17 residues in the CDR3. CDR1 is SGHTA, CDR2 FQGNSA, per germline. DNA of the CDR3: TGTGCCAGCAGCCCCGACAGGGGGCGGCTAATTTTTTACGAGCAGTACTTC. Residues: CASSPDRGRLIFYEQYF.

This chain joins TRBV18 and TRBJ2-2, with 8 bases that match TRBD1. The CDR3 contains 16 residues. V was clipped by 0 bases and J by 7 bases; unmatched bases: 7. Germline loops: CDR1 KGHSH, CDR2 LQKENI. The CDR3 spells CASSPPAGGLVGELFF. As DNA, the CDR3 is TGTGCCAGCTCACCACCGGCAGGGGGCTTGGTCGGGGAGCTGTTTTTT.

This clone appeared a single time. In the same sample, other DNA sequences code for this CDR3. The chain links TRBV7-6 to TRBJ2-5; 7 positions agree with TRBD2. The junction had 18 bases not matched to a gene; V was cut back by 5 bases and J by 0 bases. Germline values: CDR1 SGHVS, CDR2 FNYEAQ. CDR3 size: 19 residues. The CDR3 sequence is CASSKGFQRDLNDQETQYF. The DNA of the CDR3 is TGTGCCAGCAGCAAGGGATTTCAGCGGGACTTGAATGACCAAGAGACCCAGTACTTC.

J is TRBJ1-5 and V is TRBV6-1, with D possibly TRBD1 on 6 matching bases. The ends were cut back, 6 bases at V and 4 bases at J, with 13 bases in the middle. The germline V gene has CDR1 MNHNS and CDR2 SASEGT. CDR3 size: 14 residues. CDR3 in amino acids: CASRMGATNQPQHF. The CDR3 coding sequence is TGTGCCAGCAGGATGGGGGCTACGAATCAGCCCCAGCATTTT.

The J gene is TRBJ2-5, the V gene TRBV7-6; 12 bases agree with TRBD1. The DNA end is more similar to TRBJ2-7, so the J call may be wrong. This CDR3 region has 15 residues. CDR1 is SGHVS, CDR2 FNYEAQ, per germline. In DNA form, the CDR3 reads TGTGCCAGCAGCTTACTGGGACAGGGGGCCAACGAGCAGTACTTC. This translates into CASSLLGQGANEQYF.

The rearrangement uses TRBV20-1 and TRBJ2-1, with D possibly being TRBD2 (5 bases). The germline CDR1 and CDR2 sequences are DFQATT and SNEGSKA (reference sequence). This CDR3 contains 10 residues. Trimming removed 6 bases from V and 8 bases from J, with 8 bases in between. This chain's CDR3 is CSALEDEQFF. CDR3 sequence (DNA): TGCAGTGCACTGGAGGATGAGCAGTTCTTC.

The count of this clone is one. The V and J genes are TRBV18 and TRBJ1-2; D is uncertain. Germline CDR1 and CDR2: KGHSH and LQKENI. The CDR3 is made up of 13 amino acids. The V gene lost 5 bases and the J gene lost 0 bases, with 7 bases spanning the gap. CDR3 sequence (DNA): TGTGCCAGCTCATCTGGCACTAACTATGGCTACACCTTC. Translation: CASSSGTNYGYTF.